This TCR beta chain was profiled in a study of shared clonotypes between healthy human individuals. Study outcomes and limitations: Generation probabilities of non-shared clonotypes were lower (relative to those shared by all four donors). Between a handful of donors, naive CD4 clonotypes were shared at a level of about 5%.

Trimming left V 2 bases short and J 3 bases short, with 15 bases between. The CDR3 extends over 15 amino acids. Germline values: CDR1 SGHDT, CDR2 YYEEEE. A remark on this clone: Its antigen is currently unknown.

In the original analysis: Junction-only sequences without quality scores came from ImmunoSEQ, so filtering differed. TCRdb keeps only in-frame clones here, not all; method: immunoSEQ multiplex PCR. V and J calls and clone size are given by that table; D and trimming were obtained from the DNA. The sample holds 700,000 to 950,000 clones; approximately 97% are singletons and the top ten take approximately 0.2%. Naive CD8 populations comprised CD45RO-negative cells positively selected for CCR7, excluding terminally differentiated effector memory CD45RA+ cells. The chain carries TRBV5-6 and TRBJ2-7; D is ambiguous. The sequence came from a man aged 30-40 years in good health. Sequenced sample: naive CD8+ T cells sorted from blood. In DNA, the CDR3 is TGTGCCAGCAGCTTCATCCGTAATACGGACTACGAGCAGTACTTC. Amino acids: CASSFIRNTDYEQYF.